This T cell receptor (beta chain) was identified during a study of CD8 T cells in ankylosing spondylitis. Findings of the study overall: Significant enrichment of disease-linked clones was reportedly seen in matched ankylosing spondylitis synovial fluid. CD8+ cells made up the disease-linked clones, which were relatively rare in peripheral blood. Characteristic of ankylosing spondylitis blood, it appeared, was a TCR beta motif comprising about 8 highly homologous variants.

The TCR beta libraries were generated through quantitative 5'-RACE incorporating molecular barcodes. TCRdb passed the 5' RACE reads through MiXCR, listing each CDR3 protein once. The sample records 300,000 to 350,000 distinct CDR3 sequences, roughly 20% being singletons. The sample holds one count of this clonotype. Its antigen is unknown. This CDR3 is 13 amino acids long. The germline V gene encodes CDR1 MNHNS and CDR2 SASEGT. V dropped 1 base and J dropped 8 bases, with 11 bases sitting between them. This TCR was sampled from a female donor with ankylosing spondylitis or in good health (not recorded which). Sequenced material: blood, either unsorted or a sorted T cell fraction (not recorded which). The rearrangement links TRBV6-1 to TRBJ1-2, with D unresolved. The CDR3 is CASSEVRTSGYTF. The CDR3 coding sequence is TGTGCCAGCAGTGAAGTTAGGACGAGCGGCTACACCTTC.